This is a list of T cell receptor beta chains from one sample in a study of Ad26.COV2.S vaccination and SARS-CoV-2 variants. The repertoire was sequenced with immunoSEQ multiplex PCR; TCRdb's copy has only in-frame clones and lacks some. The data hold some 450,000 clones, with about 92% observed a single time. The sequenced sample was peripheral blood, obtained in a trial of Ad26.COV2.S vaccine versus placebo. Receptors originate from a person aged 18-60 years who received the Ad26.COV2.S COVID-19 vaccine or a placebo. Both conserved end residues are trimmed from each CDR3. Rows may omit the clone size; those that give it use once, few, many or a size class.

abundance	j_gene	v_gene	CDR3aa
-	TRBJ2-5	TRBV4-1	ASSQERQRQETQY
-	TRBJ2-1	TRBV30	AWDPAGANEQF
once	TRBJ1-4	TRBV3-1/TRBV3-2	ASSQETGGLNEKLF
-	TRBJ2-1	TRBV27	ASSDAGGGNEQF
-	TRBJ2-1	TRBV18	ASSPRVDNEQF
-	TRBJ2-2	TRBV23-1	ASSQSPPANTGELF
-	TRBJ2-3	TRBV9	ASARAPDTQY
-	TRBJ2-3	TRBV5-4	ASSLVSGRSTDTQY
-	TRBJ2-3	TRBV27	ASSPGGGPSTDTQY
-	TRBJ1-5	TRBV21-1	ANSHVPRRTDQPQH
-	TRBJ1-5	TRBV19	ASIGRSNQPQH
-	TRBJ2-1	TRBV29-1	SVEGPPGLASNEQF
once	TRBJ2-1	TRBV7-2	ASSLRLGAFPQF
once	TRBJ1-4	TRBV2	ASRGDDEKLF
-	TRBJ1-1	TRBV9	ASSKDRGQAF
-	TRBJ2-5	TRBV9	ASSTMQGGQETQY
-	TRBJ2-1	TRBV6-1	ASSELGLANEQF
once	TRBJ1-2	TRBV28	ASRVFDYGYT
-	TRBJ1-4	TRBV4-2	ASSQDQEGRGATNEKLF
-	TRBJ2-6	TRBV19	ASSTLTGAGANVLT
-	TRBJ2-1	TRBV3-1/TRBV3-2	ASSHAALSLFNEQF
-	TRBJ2-7	TRBV27	ASRTGRYEQY
-	TRBJ1-2	TRBV6-5	AGSPRAFNYGYT
-	TRBJ1-6	TRBV13	ASSLEANSPLH
-	TRBJ2-7	TRBV6-5	ASVPGQGFEQY
-	TRBJ2-1	TRBV7-2	ASSLAVGGPYNEQF
-	TRBJ1-3	TRBV6-5	ASAEGNSGNTIY
-	TRBJ2-7	TRBV27	ASSLRTGGAMGRYEQY
-	TRBJ2-7	TRBV7-9	ASSQTSGISYEQY
-	TRBJ1-2	TRBV9	ASRGLGYGYT
-	TRBJ2-1	TRBV9	ASSRTSGGVYNEQF